This T cell receptor beta chain was identified during a study of blood T cells in healthy people across ages. Study-level background: The capture of about one barcoded beta molecule per two T cells was achieved by template switching. Points from the study as a whole: As age increased, TCR beta diversity per million T cells fell in a roughly linear fashion.

For this clonotype: The antigen remains undetermined.

Peripheral blood samples of roughly 9.8 milliliters were drawn from each donor. With a J-beta primer mix and a sample-barcoded 5' primer, a second PCR ran about 7 to 11 cycles. Each cDNA molecule, via a template-switch adaptor with 12 random nucleotides, was tagged. TCRdb processed the 5' RACE reads anew with MiXCR; each CDR3 protein has one entry. Here the sample spans 800,000 or so distinct CDR3 sequences, around half being singletons. The CDR3 has 16 residues. Germline values: CDR1 DFQATT, CDR2 SNEGSKA (reference sequence). Deletions cut 6 bases from V and 0 bases from J, with 21 bases between. The chain combines TRBV20-1 with TRBJ2-7, with D possibly being TRBD2 (5 bases). This receptor was taken from an elderly man in good health. The specimen sequenced was blood. CDR3 nucleotide sequence: TGCAGTGCCCAATTGTCCACTGGTGGGAGCTCCTACGAGCAGTACTTC. Protein product: CSAQLSTGGSSYEQYF.